The clone carrying this T cell receptor beta chain was found a few times. Its antigen is undetermined. Looked up from germline, CDR1 is SQVTM and CDR2 is ANQGSEA. V gave up 2 bases and J gave up 4 bases, with 10 bases separating them. This CDR3 has 13 residues. The time point: pre-sensitization, week 0. The treatment denotes: therapeutic diphenylcyclopropenone sensitization with weekly scalp DPC. These data originate in a study of human T cells and chemical hapten exposure. Study-level information: In the approximately 23-week study, patients were dosed weekly with diphenylcyclopropenone on the scalp throughout. The patients, most of them female, presented with alopecia areata, totalis or universalis.

MiXCR was run by TCRdb on the RACE reads, yielding one entry per CDR3 protein. The table records some 250,000 distinct CDR3 sequences, around 7.7% of them present only once. Study-wide results and caveats: In comparison with controls, expanded TCRs gave rise to a significantly larger number of large CDR3 similarity clusters. TCRs exceeding a frequency of 1 in 1000 stayed unchanged under DPC sensitization.

The chain joins TRBV29-1 to TRBJ2-3, with a weak D call TRBD1 (5 bases). The sequencing used whole blood, collected in connection with sensitization to the hapten diphenylcyclopropenone (DPC). The source of this sequence is a man younger than 35 with alopecia areata. Some clones in this sample may be carry-over from other donors' samples. The CDR3 loop is CSVEQGWADTQYF. The DNA for the CDR3 is TGCAGCGTTGAACAGGGATGGGCAGATACGCAGTATTTT.